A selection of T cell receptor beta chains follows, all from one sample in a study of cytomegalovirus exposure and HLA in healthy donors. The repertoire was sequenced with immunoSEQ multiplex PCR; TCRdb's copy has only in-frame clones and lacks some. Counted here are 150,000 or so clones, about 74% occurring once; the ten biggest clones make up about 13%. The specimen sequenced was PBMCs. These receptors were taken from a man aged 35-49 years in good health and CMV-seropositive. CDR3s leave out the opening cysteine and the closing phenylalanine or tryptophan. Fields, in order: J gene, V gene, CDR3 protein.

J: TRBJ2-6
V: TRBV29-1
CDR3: SVWGGSGANVLT

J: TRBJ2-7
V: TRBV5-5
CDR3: ASSPQGQRGYEQY

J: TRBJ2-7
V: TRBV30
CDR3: AWIRWEGLSYEQY

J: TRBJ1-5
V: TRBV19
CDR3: ASSTSGMNQPQH

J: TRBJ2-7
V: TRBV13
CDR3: ASSKTPSDERYEQY

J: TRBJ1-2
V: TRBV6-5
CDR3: ASGGISNYGYT

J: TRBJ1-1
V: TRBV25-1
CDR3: ASSVTGYRNTEAF

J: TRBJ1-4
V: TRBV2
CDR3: ASLPQSHEKLF

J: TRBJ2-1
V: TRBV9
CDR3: ASSVAYGGSSGSNEQF

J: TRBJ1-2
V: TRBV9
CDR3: ASSYRPADGYT

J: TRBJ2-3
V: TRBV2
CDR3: ASSRTSGTLDTQY

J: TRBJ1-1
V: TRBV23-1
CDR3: ARKPGGRGNTEAF

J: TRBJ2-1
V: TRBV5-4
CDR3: ASQVETSTYNEQF

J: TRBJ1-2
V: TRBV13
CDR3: ASSLRQGVAYYGYT